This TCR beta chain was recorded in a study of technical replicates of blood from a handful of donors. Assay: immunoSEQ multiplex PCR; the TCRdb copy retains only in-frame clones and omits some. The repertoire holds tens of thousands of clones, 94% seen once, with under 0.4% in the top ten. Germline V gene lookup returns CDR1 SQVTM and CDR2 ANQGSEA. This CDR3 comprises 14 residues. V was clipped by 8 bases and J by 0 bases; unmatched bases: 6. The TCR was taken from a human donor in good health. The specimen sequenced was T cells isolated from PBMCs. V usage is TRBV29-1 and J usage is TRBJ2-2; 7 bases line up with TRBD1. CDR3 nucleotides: TGCAGCTCGACAGGGATTTCGAACACCGGGGAGCTGTTTTTT. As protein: CSSTGISNTGELFF.